This T cell receptor beta chain originates from a study of vaccination effects on CD4 cells after COVID-19. Study details: Among convalescent patients, two provided samples 16 days and one week before vaccination. General observations from the study: Both infection-induced and vaccine-induced clones contracted markedly at late post-vaccination timepoints. Only a few convalescent patients and no early post-infection timepoints featured in the study.

Method: immunoSEQ multiplex PCR; TCRdb's copy keeps in-frame clones and lacks some. The data show 20,000 to 25,000 clones, around 75% seen once. This clone was seen only a few times. What it recognizes is unknown. Using viral peptide pools, the ViraFEST assay grew out antigen-specific CD4+ T cells prior to sequencing. Subsequent to about 10 days of culture, CD4+ T cells were isolated. PCR confirmed that the person was infected with SARS-CoV-2 between March and December 2020. Cells had half their medium changed to IL-2 medium on days 3 and 7. Between the trimmed V and J ends, which lost 2 bases and 2 bases, there was a span of 6 bases. The CDR3 length is 13 residues. Per germline, CDR1 LNHDA and CDR2 SQIVND (reference sequence).

The rearrangement uses TRBV19 and TRBJ1-2; D gene unclear. The sample here was CD4+ T cells from PBMCs cultured with a peptide pool, taken before COVID-19 vaccination. This TCR came from a human donor who had a prior SARS-CoV-2 infection. In DNA form, the CDR3 reads TGTGCCAGTAGTATACGTGTAAACTATGGCTACACCTTC. Translation: CASSIRVNYGYTF.